This T cell receptor beta chain was retrieved from a study of blood T cell repertoires in COVID-19. Overall study context: Material from acute and convalescent COVID-19 was sourced from the United States, Italy and Spain. PBMCs, B-cell-depleted T cells, or T cells were the source of the cDNA or gDNA that made up the material.

Trimming took off 3 bases at V and 1 base at J, with 12 bases between the two ends. CDR1 and CDR2 (germline): KGHSH, LQKENI. The CDR3 is made up of 16 amino acids. Original processing notes: The authors estimated nucleated cell counts from reference gene primer amplification. TCRdb's table, derived via immunoSEQ multiplex PCR, lists solely in-frame clones and lacks some. The V and J calls and clone size were taken over from that table, and D and trimming were inferred from the DNA. The sample has 240,000 or so clones; 82% are singletons. Specimen: peripheral blood. The sequence was obtained from a woman aged 80 or over with acute or convalescent COVID-19. J is TRBJ2-2 and V is TRBV18, with a tentative D call TRBD1 (6 bases). CDR3 protein: CASSPYSGQNTGELFF. The CDR3 region has the DNA TGTGCCAGCTCACCCTACTCGGGACAGAACACCGGGGAGCTGTTTTTT.